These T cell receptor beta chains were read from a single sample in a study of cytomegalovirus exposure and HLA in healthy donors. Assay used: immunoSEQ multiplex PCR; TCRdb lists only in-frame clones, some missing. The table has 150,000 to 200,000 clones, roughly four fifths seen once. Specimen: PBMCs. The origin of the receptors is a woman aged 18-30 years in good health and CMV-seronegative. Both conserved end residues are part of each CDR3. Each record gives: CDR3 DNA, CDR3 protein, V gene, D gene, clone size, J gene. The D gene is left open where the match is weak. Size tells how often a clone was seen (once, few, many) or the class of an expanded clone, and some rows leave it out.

DNA: TGTGCCAGCAGTGAGGGGCAGTTCGCCACTGAAGCTTTCTTT; CDR3: CASSEGQFATEAFF; V: TRBV25-1; D: -; size: medium-sized; J: TRBJ1-1
DNA: TGTGCCAGCTCACCACCCTTTGGACAGGGAGAAACTGAAGCTTTCTTT; CDR3: CASSPPFGQGETEAFF; V: TRBV18; D: TRBD1; size: -; J: TRBJ1-1
DNA: TGTGCCAGCAGCCAGGTGGGACTAGCGGAAGAGACCCAGTACTTC; CDR3: CASSQVGLAEETQYF; V: TRBV7-9; D: TRBD2; size: once; J: TRBJ2-5
DNA: TGTGCCAGCAGCTCCGGACAGGTCCTGAACACCGGGGAGCTGTTTTTT; CDR3: CASSSGQVLNTGELFF; V: TRBV7-9; D: TRBD1; size: -; J: TRBJ2-2
DNA: TGTGCCAGCTCGCGCTTACAGAGCTCCTACGAGCAGTACTTC; CDR3: CASSRLQSSYEQYF; V: TRBV18; D: -; size: -; J: TRBJ2-7
DNA: TGTGCCAGCAGCCGAATCTCTAGCGGGGGGGTTAATGAGCAGTTCTTC; CDR3: CASSRISSGGVNEQFF; V: TRBV4-2; D: TRBD2; size: -; J: TRBJ2-1
DNA: TGTGCCAGCTCACCATCGGGGGACAGCCTAAACACCTTC; CDR3: CASSPSGDSLNTF; V: TRBV18; D: TRBD1; size: -; J: TRBJ1-2
DNA: TGTGCCAGCAGCTTAGTCGGAGGGGGCAACACTGAAGCTTTCTTT; CDR3: CASSLVGGGNTEAFF; V: TRBV7-2; D: TRBD1; size: -; J: TRBJ1-1
DNA: TGTGCCAGCAGCTTGGGGGCCTTGGGTGAAGCTTTCTTT; CDR3: CASSLGALGEAFF; V: TRBV7-9; D: -; size: -; J: TRBJ1-1
DNA: TGTGCCAGCAGCTTTCACTATTACGAGCAGTACTTC; CDR3: CASSFHYYEQYF; V: TRBV5-6; D: -; size: once; J: TRBJ2-7
DNA: TGCAGCGTCGTGACGGAGGGCCAAAAGACCCAGTACTTC; CDR3: CSVVTEGQKTQYF; V: TRBV29-1; D: -; size: -; J: TRBJ2-5
DNA: TGTGCCAGCAGTTACGTGGACAACTCCTACAATGAGCAGTTCTTC; CDR3: CASSYVDNSYNEQFF; V: TRBV6-5; D: -; size: -; J: TRBJ2-1
DNA: TGTGCCAGCGGACGGGAGGGGGGTACCACTGAAGCTTTCTTT; CDR3: CASGREGGTTEAFF; V: TRBV6-1; D: -; size: -; J: TRBJ1-1
DNA: TGTGCCAGCAGCTTAGATGCCTCCTTCAGAGGCTACACCTTC; CDR3: CASSLDASFRGYTF; V: TRBV7-8; D: -; size: -; J: TRBJ1-2
DNA: TGTGCCAGCAGCTTGGGGGGGGGAAACACCGGGGAGCTGTTTTTT; CDR3: CASSLGGGNTGELFF; V: TRBV5-4; D: TRBD2; size: -; J: TRBJ2-2
DNA: TGCAGCGTTGTTTCGGGGACATCAAACACTGAAGCTTTCTTT; CDR3: CSVVSGTSNTEAFF; V: TRBV29-1; D: -; size: -; J: TRBJ1-1
DNA: TGTGCCAGCAGTGAATATGACAGGGCGGGCTACACCTTC; CDR3: CASSEYDRAGYTF; V: TRBV25-1; D: TRBD1; size: once; J: TRBJ1-2
DNA: TGTGCCAGCATCTCGGGCGGGGCAGAGACCCAGTACTTC; CDR3: CASISGGAETQYF; V: TRBV28; D: -; size: -; J: TRBJ2-5
DNA: TGCAGCGCTCAGCCCAGGGGTTCTAACTATGGCTACACCTTC; CDR3: CSAQPRGSNYGYTF; V: TRBV29-1; D: -; size: -; J: TRBJ1-2
DNA: TGTGCCAGCAGTGGGGACAGGGAGTTTGCCTACAATGAGCAGTTCTTC; CDR3: CASSGDREFAYNEQFF; V: TRBV11-1; D: TRBD1; size: -; J: TRBJ2-1
DNA: TGTGCCAGCAGCCGACGGGGAGGGGGACAAGAGACCCAGTACTTC; CDR3: CASSRRGGGQETQYF; V: TRBV4-2; D: -; size: few; J: TRBJ2-5
DNA: TGTGCCAGCAGCTTAAATCCTTACACTGAAGCTTTCTTT; CDR3: CASSLNPYTEAFF; V: TRBV7-9; D: -; size: -; J: TRBJ1-1
DNA: TGTGCCAGCAGCCCAGGTCATGAAAAACTGTTTTTT; CDR3: CASSPGHEKLFF; V: TRBV28; D: -; size: -; J: TRBJ1-4